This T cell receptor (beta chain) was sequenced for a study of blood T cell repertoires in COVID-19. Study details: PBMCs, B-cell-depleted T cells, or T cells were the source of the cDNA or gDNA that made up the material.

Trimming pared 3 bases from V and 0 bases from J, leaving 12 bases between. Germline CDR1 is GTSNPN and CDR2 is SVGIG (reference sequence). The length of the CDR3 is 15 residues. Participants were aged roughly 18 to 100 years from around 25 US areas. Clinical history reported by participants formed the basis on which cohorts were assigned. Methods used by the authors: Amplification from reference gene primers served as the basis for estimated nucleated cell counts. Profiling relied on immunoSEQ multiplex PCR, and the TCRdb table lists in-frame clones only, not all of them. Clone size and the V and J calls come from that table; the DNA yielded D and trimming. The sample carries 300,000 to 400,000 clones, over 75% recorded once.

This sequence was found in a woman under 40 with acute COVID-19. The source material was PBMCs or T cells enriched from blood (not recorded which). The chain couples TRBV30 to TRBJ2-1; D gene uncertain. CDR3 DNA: TGTGCCTGGAGGGGTAGGCCTAGCTCCTACAATGAGCAGTTCTTC. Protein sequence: CAWRGRPSSYNEQFF.